This T cell receptor beta chain derives from a study of blood T cell repertoires in COVID-19. The CDR3 runs to 17 residues. V trimming: 3 bases; J trimming: 0 bases; junction bases outside the gene matches: 6. Germline V gene data show CDR1 as MDHEN and CDR2 as SYDVKM. The data were produced by immunoSEQ multiplex PCR, yet TCRdb's version contains in-frame clones alone and is incomplete. The repertoire has about 300,000 clones, over 75% of them found once; the top ten carry 8.5% to 12%. Sequenced sample: PBMCs or T cells enriched from blood (not recorded which). This chain joins TRBV28 and TRBJ2-3; TRBD2 matches at 10 bases. The sequence came from a woman aged 18 to 35 who had recovered from COVID-19. CDR3 nucleotide sequence: TGTGCCAGCAGTTTCACTAGCGGGACGAGCAGCACAGATACGCAGTATTTT. It encodes CASSFTSGTSSTDTQYF.